One sample yielded the 30 T cell receptor beta chains listed below, sequenced in a study of CD8 T cells in ankylosing spondylitis. MiXCR was run by TCRdb on the 5' RACE reads, yielding one entry per CDR3 protein. The table shows around 140,000 distinct CDR3 sequences, with approximately 10% occurring only once. The sequenced sample consisted of blood, either unsorted or a sorted T cell fraction (not recorded which). The receptors here all came from a female donor with ankylosing spondylitis or in good health (not recorded which).

This clonotype was observed at least ten times. CDR3 nucleotide sequence: TGCGCCAGCAGCTTGGATGAAGGCGGCTATGGCTACACCTTC. This translates into CASSLDEGGYGYTF. V gene TRBV5-1 combines with J gene TRBJ1-2; D is undetermined. Looked up from germline, CDR1 is SGHRS and CDR2 is YFSETQ. The V end lost 0 bases, the J end lost 4 bases, and 10 bases lay between the germline ends. The CDR3 extends over 14 amino acids.

This clonotype was seen many times. CDR3 sequence (DNA): TGCGCCAGCAGCTTGAAGGCGATCCAATGGGGCCAAGAGACCCAGTACTTC. It encodes CASSLKAIQWGQETQYF. The chain recombines TRBV5-1 with TRBJ2-5; the D is unclear. The CDR3 covers 17 residues. The germline CDR1 and CDR2 sequences are SGHRS and YFSETQ. V shed 1 base and J shed 1 base, with 17 bases lying between them.

In this sample, this clonotype turned up many times. V usage is TRBV7-2 and J usage is TRBJ2-7; perhaps D is TRBD1 or TRBD2 (5 bases each). CDR3 length: 12 residues. Trimming removed 7 bases from V and 7 bases from J, with 14 bases in between. CDR1 is SGHTA and CDR2 is FQGNSA in the germline V gene. CDR3 in DNA: TGTGCCAGCACCCCGGGGACGGGGGAGCAGTACTTC. Its protein product is CASTPGTGEQYF.

The gene calls are TRBV6-1 and TRBJ2-7; 9 positions match TRBD1. The CDR3 spans 15 residues. The germline V gene has CDR1 MNHNS and CDR2 SASEGT. Trimming took 3 bases from V and 2 from J; bases not matched to a gene: 5. The CDR3 here is CASSDRTGAAYEQYF. The CDR3 bases are TGTGCCAGCAGTGATCGGACAGGGGCTGCCTACGAGCAGTACTTC.

This clonotype was observed at least ten times. The CDR3: CASSSLETYNEQFF. The CDR3 nucleotides read TGTGCCAGCAGCTCCCTAGAGACTTATAATGAGCAGTTCTTC. The V call is TRBV5-5, the J call TRBJ2-1; D is unresolved. The V and J ends lost 3 bases and 7 bases respectively, with 14 bases between them. Germline loops: CDR1 SGHKS, CDR2 YYEKEE (reference sequence). The CDR3 spans 14 residues.

This clonotype was seen a few times. The V call is TRBV20-1, the J call TRBJ2-5; TRBD2 matches at 13 bases. Germline values: CDR1 DFQATT, CDR2 SNEGSKA (reference sequence). The CDR3 extends over 18 amino acids. After removal of 5 bases from V and 4 bases from J, the junction contained 16 bases not matched to a gene. This CDR3 reads CSAGGWTSGSTEGETQYF. The CDR3 DNA sequence: TGCAGTGCTGGAGGGTGGACTAGCGGGAGTACGGAGGGAGAGACCCAGTACTTC.

This clonotype was counted many times. This chain joins TRBV2 and TRBJ2-2; no clear D. Trimming removed 5 bases at V and 4 bases at J, with 2 bases between. Germline V gene lookup returns CDR1 SNHLY and CDR2 FYNNEI. This CDR3 has 11 amino acids. CDR3 amino acids: CASSPTGELFF. CDR3 sequence (DNA): TGTGCCAGCAGTCCCACCGGGGAGCTGTTTTTT. Full variable domain (rest looked up from reference TRBV2 and TRBJ2-2): EPEVTQTPSHQVTQMGQEVILRCVPISNHLYFYWYRQILGQKVEFLVSFYNNEISEKSEIFDDQFSVERPDGSNFTLKIRSTKLEDSAMYFCASSPTGELFFGEGSRLTVL.

This clonotype was seen ten or more times. The chain recombines TRBV12-3 or TRBV12-4 with TRBJ1-6; possibly TRBD1 for D (5 bases). V shed 3 bases and J shed 7 bases, with 16 bases lying between them. This CDR3 is 16 amino acids long. The CDR3 DNA is TGTGCCAGCAGTTTTAGGGTGGGGACTGTCAATTCACCCCTCCACTTT. Residues: CASSFRVGTVNSPLHF.

The sample holds many counts of this clonotype. The chain employs TRBV5-1 and TRBJ1-5; 7 bases map to TRBD1. Germline V gene lookup returns CDR1 SGHRS and CDR2 YFSETQ. After removal of 2 bases from V and 0 bases from J, the junction contained 2 bases not matched to a gene. The CDR3 loop spans 15 amino acids. CDR3 in amino acids: CASSLQGYSNQPQHF. The CDR3 DNA reads TGCGCCAGCAGCTTACAGGGGTATAGCAATCAGCCCCAGCATTTT.

This clonotype was detected many times. The junction shows a germline mismatch at one end, possibly a read error. The J gene is TRBJ2-1, the V gene TRBV12-3 or TRBV12-4; D is uncertain. The CDR3 sequence is 15 residues long. CDR3 residues: CASSGPNKAYSEQFF. For the CDR3, the DNA is TGTGCCAGCAGTGGGCCTAACAAGGCGTACAGTGAGCAGTTCTTC.

The chain couples TRBV11-3 to TRBJ2-1, with 7 bases matching TRBD1. V was pared by 5 bases and J by 7 bases, with 8 bases of the junction left unmatched. The CDR3 has 14 residues. Germline assignment: CDR1 SGHNT and CDR2 YENEEA. The CDR3 DNA reads as TGTGCCAGCAGCCGGGACAGCCACTATAATGAGCAGTTCTTC. It yields the protein CASSRDSHYNEQFF.

The table lists this clonotype with many counts. V gene TRBV12-3 or TRBV12-4 combines with J gene TRBJ2-1; weak D call: TRBD1 (6 bases). V was cut by 5 bases and J by 0 bases, with 8 bases left in between. This CDR3 has 14 residues. For the CDR3, the DNA is TGTGCCAGCAGTGGGGACATCTCCTACAATGAGCAGTTCTTC. Translating it yields CASSGDISYNEQFF.

The sample holds many counts of this clonotype. This sequence joins TRBV5-1 and TRBJ1-3; D might be TRBD1 (6 bases). The CDR3 totals 13 residues. CDR1 is SGHRS and CDR2 is YFSETQ in the germline V gene. The V gene lost 4 bases and the J gene lost 4 bases, with 9 bases spanning the gap. The CDR3 nucleotides are TGCGCCAGCAGCGGGACAAGCGGAAACACCATATATTTT. This gives the protein CASSGTSGNTIYF.

The table lists this clonotype with many counts. The DNA for the CDR3 is TGCGCCAGCAGCCGTACCTTGGACAGCCCGGGATCTGGAAACACCATATATTTT. Encoded protein: CASSRTLDSPGSGNTIYF. The V and J genes are TRBV5-1 and TRBJ1-3; D might be TRBD1 (6 bases). CDR3 length: 18 amino acids. With 4 bases removed from V and 1 base from J, the gap between germline ends came to 21 bases. The germline gives CDR1 SGHRS, CDR2 YFSETQ.

This clonotype occurred many times. V usage is TRBV28 and J usage is TRBJ1-1; D call uncertain. Trimming shortened V by 7 bases and J by 5 bases, and 11 bases separated the two germline ends. CDR1 and CDR2 from the germline V gene are MDHEN and SYDVKM. The CDR3 extends over 12 amino acids. The CDR3 DNA sequence: TGTGCCAGCAACACCGTGGGGACTGAAGCTTTCTTT. Translation gives CASNTVGTEAFF.

This clonotype was detected ten times or more. The chain couples TRBV7-9 to TRBJ2-5; no reliable D call. Germline V gene data show CDR1 as SEHNR and CDR2 as FQNEAQ (reference sequence). V dropped 0 bases and J dropped 5 bases, with 4 bases sitting between them. The CDR3 sequence is 12 residues long. The CDR3 DNA sequence: TGTGCCAGCAGCTTAGCTGAGGAGACCCAGTACTTC. Translating it yields CASSLAEETQYF.

In this sample, this clonotype turned up many times. The chain recombines TRBV7-9 with TRBJ2-3, with D tentatively TRBD1 (7 bases). V gave up 6 bases and J gave up 2 bases, with 15 bases separating them. CDR1 and CDR2 from the germline V gene are SEHNR and FQNEAQ (reference sequence). The CDR3 has 15 amino acids. The chain's CDR3 is CASSPGQDYTDTQYF. The CDR3 nucleotides read TGTGCCAGCAGTCCCGGACAGGACTACACAGATACGCAGTATTTT.

This clonotype was detected ten times or more. The V and J genes are TRBV5-5 and TRBJ1-6; D unclear. Trimming removed 0 bases at V and 4 bases at J, with 5 bases between. Germline V gene lookup returns CDR1 SGHKS and CDR2 YYEKEE (reference sequence). The CDR3 loop spans 14 amino acids. CDR3 sequence: CASSLARYNSPLHF. CDR3 sequence (DNA): TGTGCCAGCAGCTTGGCCCGGTATAATTCACCCCTCCACTTT.

A few counts support this clonotype. This chain connects TRBV6-1 to TRBJ2-5; D is perhaps TRBD2 (5 bases). The CDR3 has 14 residues. V lost 10 bases, J lost 5 bases, and 20 bases lay in between. Germline loops: CDR1 MNHNS, CDR2 SASEGT. The CDR3 sequence: CATSGRTPGETQYF. CDR3 nucleotide sequence: TGTGCCACTTCTGGGCGGACTCCCGGGGAGACCCAGTACTTC.

V gene TRBV20-1 combines with J gene TRBJ2-1; the D call may be TRBD1 or TRBD2 (5 bases each). The CDR3 runs 14 residues. The V and J ends lost 3 bases and 5 bases respectively, with 14 bases between them. Germline CDR1 and CDR2: DFQATT and SNEGSKA (reference sequence). The CDR3 protein is CSASLRADNNEQFF. DNA for the CDR3: TGCAGTGCTAGTCTGCGGGCGGACAACAATGAGCAGTTCTTC.

This clonotype was observed a handful of times. This rearrangement joins TRBV29-1 to TRBJ2-2, with 7 positions matching TRBD2. V was pared by 5 bases and J by 3 bases, with 9 bases of the junction left unmatched. The length of the CDR3 is 15 residues. Germline assignment: CDR1 SQVTM and CDR2 ANQGSEA. CDR3 nucleotides: TGCAGCGTTCTTGCCAGCGGGACGTACACCGGGGAGCTGTTTTTT. Its protein is CSVLASGTYTGELFF.

The table lists this clonotype with many counts. The chain carries TRBV20-1 and TRBJ2-7, with D perhaps assigned TRBD1 or TRBD2 (5 bases each). The CDR3 contains 13 residues. V lost 0 bases, J lost 2 bases, and 8 bases lay in between. Germline CDR1 is DFQATT and CDR2 is SNEGSKA (reference sequence). CDR3 loop: CSAREGPTYEQYF. In DNA, the CDR3 is TGCAGTGCTAGAGAGGGACCTACCTACGAGCAGTACTTC.

Many counts were recorded for this clonotype. The chain recombines TRBV7-9 with TRBJ2-5, with 7 bases fitting TRBD1. Trimming removed 2 bases from V and 4 bases from J; junction bases left unmatched: 10. The CDR3 totals 16 residues. Germline-derived CDR1 and CDR2 are SEHNR and FQNEAQ (reference sequence). Written as DNA, the CDR3 is TGTGCCAGCAGCTTAAGACCGAGACAGGGTGGAGAGACCCAGTACTTC. As protein: CASSLRPRQGGETQYF.

This clonotype was seen many times. CDR3 nucleotide sequence: TGTGCCAGCAGTGCCCCAAATCAGCCCCAGCATTTT. It translates to CASSAPNQPQHF. The genes are TRBV25-1 and TRBJ1-5; D not resolved. The germline V gene encodes CDR1 MGHDK and CDR2 SYGVNS. CDR3 size: 12 residues. Between the trimmed V and J ends, which lost 4 bases and 4 bases, there was a span of 5 bases.

This clonotype has a count of ten or more. The V call is TRBV5-1, the J call TRBJ1-1, with 7 positions matching TRBD1. This CDR3 region has 16 residues. Germline CDR1 SGHRS, CDR2 YFSETQ. With 4 bases clipped from V and 5 bases from J, the junction kept 14 bases outside the gene matches. The CDR3 loop reads CASSPTGAVGETEAFF. The CDR3, as DNA: TGCGCCAGCAGCCCCACAGGGGCGGTGGGTGAAACTGAAGCTTTCTTT.

The chain combines TRBV25-1 with TRBJ2-3, with 11 nucleotides matching TRBD2. This CDR3 is 17 amino acids long. Germline V gene data show CDR1 as MGHDK and CDR2 as SYGVNS. V lost 1 base to trimming and J lost 0 bases; unmatched junction nucleotides: 3. The CDR3 reads CASSESGLAGSTDTQYF. The CDR3 DNA follows: TGTGCCAGCAGTGAATCTGGACTAGCGGGTAGCACAGATACGCAGTATTTT. Complete variable domain (other parts from reference TRBV25-1 and TRBJ2-3): EADIYQTPRYLVIGTGKKITLECSQTMGHDKMYWYQQDPGMELHLIHYSYGVNSTEKGDLSSESTVSRIRTEHFPLTLESARPSHTSQYLCASSESGLAGSTDTQYFGPGTRLTVL.

The chain combines TRBV20-1 with TRBJ2-7; 9 nucleotides align to TRBD1. The CDR3 spans 14 residues. Germline assignment: CDR1 DFQATT and CDR2 SNEGSKA (reference sequence). Germline trimming cut 7 bases from V and 3 bases from J; bases unmatched to any gene: 10. CDR3 sequence: CSVPSGTGIYEQYF. The CDR3 bases are TGCAGTGTCCCATCCGGGACAGGGATCTACGAGCAGTACTTC.

This clonotype has a count of ten or more. The genes are TRBV10-3 and TRBJ2-5; D tentatively fits TRBD1 or TRBD2 (5 bases each). The length of the CDR3 is 13 residues. Between the trimmed V and J ends, which lost 4 bases and 5 bases, there was a span of 11 bases. Looked up from germline, CDR1 is ENHRY and CDR2 is SYGVKD. CDR3 sequence: CAISGGVGETQYF. The CDR3 nucleotides are TGTGCCATCAGTGGAGGGGTAGGGGAGACCCAGTACTTC.

This clonotype was counted ten times or more. The rearrangement joins TRBV27 to TRBJ2-6; D is uncertain. CDR1 MNHEY and CDR2 SMNVEV come from the germline V gene (reference sequence). V was pared by 3 bases and J by 1 base, with 4 bases between. CDR3 length equals 14 residues. CDR3 protein: CASSFVSGANVLTF. The CDR3 bases are TGTGCCAGCAGTTTTGTGTCTGGGGCCAACGTCCTGACTTTC. Filled out from reference TRBV27 and TRBJ2-6, the complete variable domain reads EAQVTQNPRYLITVTGKKLTVTCSQNMNHEYMSWYRQDPGLGLRQIYYSMNVEVTDKGDVPEGYKVSRKEKRNFPLILESPSPNQTSLYFCASSFVSGANVLTFGAGSRLTVL.

This clonotype was seen repeatedly, ten times or more. V usage is TRBV20-1 and J usage is TRBJ2-3, with D maybe TRBD2 (5 bases). Germline assignment: CDR1 DFQATT and CDR2 SNEGSKA (reference sequence). The CDR3 contains 11 residues. V dropped 7 bases and J dropped 5 bases, with 10 bases sitting between them. The CDR3 here is CSELVGDTQYF. The CDR3 DNA reads as TGCAGTGAACTAGTGGGAGATACGCAGTATTTT.